This T cell receptor beta chain was identified during a study of regulatory T cells. Trimming shortened V by 2 bases and J by 4 bases, and 15 bases separated the two germline ends. CDR1 is MDHEN, CDR2 SYDVKM, per germline. The CDR3 has 15 amino acids. Primers: 52 TRBV forward and 13 TRBJ reverse. Repertoires were generated with immunoSEQ multiplex PCR, while TCRdb's copy carries only in-frame clones and drops some. Among about 15,000 clones listed, roughly 90% were seen once. The TCR sequence derives from a person aged 18 to 30 with CD3G deficiency. V and J are TRBV28 and TRBJ2-7, with D possibly TRBD2 on 6 matching bases. Sequencing was carried out using CD8+ T cells sorted from blood. CDR3 sequence: CASSLSRDFNYEQYF. Written as DNA, the CDR3 is TGTGCCAGCAGTTTAAGTCGGGACTTTAATTACGAGCAGTACTTC. The full variable domain, with the rest looked up from reference TRBV28 and TRBJ2-7, is DVKVTQSSRYLVKRTGEKVFLECVQDMDHENMFWYRQDPGLGLRLIYFSYDVKMKEKGDIPEGYSVSREKKERFSLILESASTNQTSMYLCASSLSRDFNYEQYFGPGTRLTVT.